This T cell receptor beta chain came from a study of CXCR3-negative and CXCR3-positive naive CD8 T cells. The libraries of TRB cDNA were constructed through 5' RACE using UMI labels. TCRdb re-called the 5' RACE reads and catalogs CDR3 proteins one per entry, DNA excluded. In total, the table holds around 130,000 distinct CDR3 sequences. Study-wide findings and caveats: Once cells were cryopreserved, CXCR3 expression went down partly, and most assays used fresh PBMCs. CXCR3-positive naive cells had more hydrophobic TRB CDR3s than CXCR3-negative naive cells.

On this clonotype itself: Its antigen remains unknown.

The CDR3 extends over 15 amino acids. Germline V gives CDR1 MNHEY, CDR2 SVGAGI. V usage is TRBV6-5 and J usage is TRBJ2-2; TCRdb's D gene call, TRBD1, goes unchecked for lack of DNA. Sequencing was performed on naive CXCR3+ CD8+ T cells from blood. Subset of the sample: CD45RO-CCR7+CD27+CD95- naive CD8+ T cells expressing CXCR3 (TNR3+). This clonotype was sampled from a human donor in good health. Some clones in this sample may be carry-over from other donors' samples. The CDR3 sequence is CASSPDRVGTGELFF.